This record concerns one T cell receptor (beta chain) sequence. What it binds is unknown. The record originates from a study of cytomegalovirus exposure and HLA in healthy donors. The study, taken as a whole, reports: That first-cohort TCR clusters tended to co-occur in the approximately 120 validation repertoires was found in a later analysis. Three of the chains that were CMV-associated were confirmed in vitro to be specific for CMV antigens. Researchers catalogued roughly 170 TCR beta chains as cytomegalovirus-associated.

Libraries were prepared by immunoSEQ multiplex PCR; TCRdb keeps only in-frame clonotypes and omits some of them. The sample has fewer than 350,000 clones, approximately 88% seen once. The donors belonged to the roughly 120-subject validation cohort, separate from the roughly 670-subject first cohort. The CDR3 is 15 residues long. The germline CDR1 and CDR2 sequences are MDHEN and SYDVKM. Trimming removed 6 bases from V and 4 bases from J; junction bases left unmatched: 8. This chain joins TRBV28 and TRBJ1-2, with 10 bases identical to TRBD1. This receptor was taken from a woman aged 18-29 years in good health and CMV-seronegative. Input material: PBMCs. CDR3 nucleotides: TGTGCCAGCAGGGAACCGGGACAGGGGCTCTATGGCTACACCTTC. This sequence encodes CASREPGQGLYGYTF.